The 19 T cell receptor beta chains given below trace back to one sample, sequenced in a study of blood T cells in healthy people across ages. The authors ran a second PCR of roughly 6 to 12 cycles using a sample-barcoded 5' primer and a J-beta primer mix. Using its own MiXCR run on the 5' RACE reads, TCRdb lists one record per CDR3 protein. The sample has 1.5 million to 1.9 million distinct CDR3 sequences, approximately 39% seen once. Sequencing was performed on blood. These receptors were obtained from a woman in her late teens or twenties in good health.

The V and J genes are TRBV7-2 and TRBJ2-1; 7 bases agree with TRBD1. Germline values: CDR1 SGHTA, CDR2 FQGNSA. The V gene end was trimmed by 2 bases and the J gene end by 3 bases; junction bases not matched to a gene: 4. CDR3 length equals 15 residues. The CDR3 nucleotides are TGTGCCAGCAGCTTATTAGGACAGGACTACAATGAGCAGTTCTTC. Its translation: CASSLLGQDYNEQFF. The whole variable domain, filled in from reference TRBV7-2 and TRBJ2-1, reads GAGVSQSPSNKVTEKGKDVELRCDPISGHTALYWYRQSLGQGLEFLIYFQGNSAPDKSGLPSDRFSAERTGGSVSTLTIQRTQQEDSAVYLCASSLLGQDYNEQFFGPGTRLTVL.

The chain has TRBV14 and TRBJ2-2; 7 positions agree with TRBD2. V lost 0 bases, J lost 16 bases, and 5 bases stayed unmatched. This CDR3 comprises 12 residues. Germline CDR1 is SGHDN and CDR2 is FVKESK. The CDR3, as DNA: TGTGCCAGCAGCCAAGATGATCGGGAGGAGTTTTTT. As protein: CASSQDDREEFF.

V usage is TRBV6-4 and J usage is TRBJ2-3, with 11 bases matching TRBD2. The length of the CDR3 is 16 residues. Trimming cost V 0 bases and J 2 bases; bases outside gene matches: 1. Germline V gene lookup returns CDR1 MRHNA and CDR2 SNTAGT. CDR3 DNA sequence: TGTGCCAGCAGTGACTCTAGCGGGAGGGCCACAGATACGCAGTATTTT. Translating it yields CASSDSSGRATDTQYF.

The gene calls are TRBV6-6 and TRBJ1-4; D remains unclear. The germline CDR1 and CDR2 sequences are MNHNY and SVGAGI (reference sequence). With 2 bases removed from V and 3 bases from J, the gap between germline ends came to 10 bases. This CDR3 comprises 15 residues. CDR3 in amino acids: CASSYDRAANEKLFF. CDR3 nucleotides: TGTGCCAGCAGTTACGATAGAGCAGCTAATGAAAAACTGTTTTTT.

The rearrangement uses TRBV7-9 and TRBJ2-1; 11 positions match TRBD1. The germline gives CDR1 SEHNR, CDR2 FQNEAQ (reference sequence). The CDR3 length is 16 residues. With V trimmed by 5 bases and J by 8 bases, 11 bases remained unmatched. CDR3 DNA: TGTGCCAGCAGCGGTGAATGGGACAGGGGGTTGGATGAGCAGTTCTTC. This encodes CASSGEWDRGLDEQFF.

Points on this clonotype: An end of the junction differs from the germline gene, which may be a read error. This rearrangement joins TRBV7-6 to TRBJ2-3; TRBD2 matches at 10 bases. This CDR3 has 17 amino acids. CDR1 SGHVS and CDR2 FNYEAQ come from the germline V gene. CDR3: CASSLEWRAGGTDTRYF. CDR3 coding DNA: TGTGCCAGCAGCTTAGAGTGGCGAGCGGGAGGGACAGATACGCGGTATTTT. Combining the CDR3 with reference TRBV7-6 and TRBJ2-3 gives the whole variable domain GAGVSQSPRYKVTKRGQDVALRCDPISGHVSLYWYRQALGQGPEFLTYFNYEAQQDKSGLPNDRFSAERPEGSISTLTIQRTEQRDSAMYRCASSLEWRAGGTDTRYFGPGTRLTVL.

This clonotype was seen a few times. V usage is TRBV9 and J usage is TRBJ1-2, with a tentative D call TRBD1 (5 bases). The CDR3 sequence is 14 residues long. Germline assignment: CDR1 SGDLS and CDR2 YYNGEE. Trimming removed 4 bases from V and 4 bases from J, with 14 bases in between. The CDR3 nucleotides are TGTGCCAGCAGCCCCTACGGGGGGGTCTATGGCTACACCTTC. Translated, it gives CASSPYGGVYGYTF.

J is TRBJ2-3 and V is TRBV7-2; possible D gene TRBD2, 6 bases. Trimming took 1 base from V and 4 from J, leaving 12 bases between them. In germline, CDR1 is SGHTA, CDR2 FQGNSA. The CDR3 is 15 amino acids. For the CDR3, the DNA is TGTGCCAGCAGCTTAGGTTCGGGAGAAGCAGATACGCAGTATTTT. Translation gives CASSLGSGEADTQYF.

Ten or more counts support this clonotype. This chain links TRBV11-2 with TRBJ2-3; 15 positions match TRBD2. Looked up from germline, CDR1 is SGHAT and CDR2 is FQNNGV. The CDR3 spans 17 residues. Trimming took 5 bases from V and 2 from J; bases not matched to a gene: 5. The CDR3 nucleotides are TGTGCCAGCAGCACCGGGACTAGCGGGGGGTACACAGATACGCAGTATTTT. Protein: CASSTGTSGGYTDTQYF.

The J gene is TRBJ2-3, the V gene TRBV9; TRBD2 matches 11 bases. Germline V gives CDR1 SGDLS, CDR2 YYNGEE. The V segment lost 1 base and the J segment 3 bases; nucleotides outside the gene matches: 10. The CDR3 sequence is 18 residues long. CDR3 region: CASSVTSIAGGGTDTQYF. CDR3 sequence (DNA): TGTGCCAGCAGCGTAACCAGTATAGCGGGAGGGGGTACAGATACGCAGTATTTT.

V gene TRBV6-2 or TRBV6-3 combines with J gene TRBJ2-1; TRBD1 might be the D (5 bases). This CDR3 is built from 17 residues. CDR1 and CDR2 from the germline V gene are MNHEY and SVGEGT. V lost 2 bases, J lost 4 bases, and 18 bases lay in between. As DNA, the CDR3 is TGTGCCAGCAGTTACCGCCCCACCAGGACACTTTACAATGAGCAGTTCTTC. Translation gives CASSYRPTRTLYNEQFF.

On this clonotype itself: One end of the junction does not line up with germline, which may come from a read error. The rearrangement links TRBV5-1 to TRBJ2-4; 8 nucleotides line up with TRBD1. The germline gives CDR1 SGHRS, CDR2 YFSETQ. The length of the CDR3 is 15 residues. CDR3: CASSGSGTGVNEQVF. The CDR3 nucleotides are TGCGCCAGCAGCGGATCCGGGACAGGAGTAAATGAGCAGGTCTTC.

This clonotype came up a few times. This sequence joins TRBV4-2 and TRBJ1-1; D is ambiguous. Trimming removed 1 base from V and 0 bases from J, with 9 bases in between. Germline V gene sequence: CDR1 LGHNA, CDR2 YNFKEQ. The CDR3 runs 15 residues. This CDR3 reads CASSQVTALNTEAFF. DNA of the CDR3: TGTGCCAGCAGCCAAGTAACAGCCCTGAACACTGAAGCTTTCTTT.

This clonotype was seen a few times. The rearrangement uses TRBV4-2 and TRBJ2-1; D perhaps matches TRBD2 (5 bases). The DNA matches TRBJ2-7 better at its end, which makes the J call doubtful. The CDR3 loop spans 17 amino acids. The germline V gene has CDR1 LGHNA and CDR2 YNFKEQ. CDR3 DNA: TGTGCCAGCAGCCAAGTAATGGACGGGATCTCCTACAATGAGCAGTACTTC. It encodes CASSQVMDGISYNEQYF.

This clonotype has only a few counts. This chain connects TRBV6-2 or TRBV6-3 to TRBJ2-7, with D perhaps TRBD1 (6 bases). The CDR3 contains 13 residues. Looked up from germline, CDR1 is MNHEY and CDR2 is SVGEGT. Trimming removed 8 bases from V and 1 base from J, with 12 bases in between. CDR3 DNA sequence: TGTGCCAGCGACAGGTCGGGATCCTACGAGCAGTACTTC. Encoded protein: CASDRSGSYEQYF.

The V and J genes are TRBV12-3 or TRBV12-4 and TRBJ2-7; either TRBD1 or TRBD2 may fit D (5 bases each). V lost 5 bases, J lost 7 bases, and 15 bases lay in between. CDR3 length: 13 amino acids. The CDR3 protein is CASSIGTAREQYF. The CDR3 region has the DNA TGTGCCAGCAGTATAGGGACCGCACGGGAGCAGTACTTC.

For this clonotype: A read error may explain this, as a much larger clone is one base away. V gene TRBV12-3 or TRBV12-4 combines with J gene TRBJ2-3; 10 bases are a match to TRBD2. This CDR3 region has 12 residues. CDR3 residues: CANSLGLAAQYF. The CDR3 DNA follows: TGTGCCAACAGTTTAGGACTAGCGGCGCAGTATTTT.

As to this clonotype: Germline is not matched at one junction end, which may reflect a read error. CDR3 region: CASSAGTNYGCTF. CDR3 bases: TGTGCCAGCAGTGCGGGGACTAACTATGGCTGCACCTTC. The chain uses TRBV2 and TRBJ1-2; a possible D gene is TRBD1 (5 bases). Germline assignment: CDR1 SNHLY and CDR2 FYNNEI. The CDR3 extends over 13 amino acids.

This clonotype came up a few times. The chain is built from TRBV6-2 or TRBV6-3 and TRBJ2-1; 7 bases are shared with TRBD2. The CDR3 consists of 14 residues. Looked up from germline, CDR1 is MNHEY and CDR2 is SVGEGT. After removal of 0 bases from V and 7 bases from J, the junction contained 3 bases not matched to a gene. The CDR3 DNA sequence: TGTGCCAGCAGTTACTCAGGGAGGGTTAATGAGCAGTTCTTC. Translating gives CASSYSGRVNEQFF.